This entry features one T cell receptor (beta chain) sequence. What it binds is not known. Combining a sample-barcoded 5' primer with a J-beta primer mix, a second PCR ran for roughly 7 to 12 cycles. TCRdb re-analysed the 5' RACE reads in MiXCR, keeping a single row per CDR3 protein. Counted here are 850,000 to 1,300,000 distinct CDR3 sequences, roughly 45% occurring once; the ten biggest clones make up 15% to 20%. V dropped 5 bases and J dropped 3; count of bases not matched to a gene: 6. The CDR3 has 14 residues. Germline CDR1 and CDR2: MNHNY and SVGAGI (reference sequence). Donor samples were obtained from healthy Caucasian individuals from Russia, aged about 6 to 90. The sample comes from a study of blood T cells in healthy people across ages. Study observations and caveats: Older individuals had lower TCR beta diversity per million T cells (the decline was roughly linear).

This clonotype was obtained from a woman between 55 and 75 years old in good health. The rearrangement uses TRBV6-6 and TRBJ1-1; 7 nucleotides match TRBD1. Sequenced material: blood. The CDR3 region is CASSLQGTHTEAFF. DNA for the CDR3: TGTGCCAGCAGTCTACAGGGGACCCACACTGAAGCTTTCTTT.